The 17 T cell receptor beta chains below all came from one sample that was sequenced in a study of shared clonotypes between healthy human individuals. Assay: immunoSEQ multiplex PCR; the TCRdb copy retains only in-frame clones and omits some. The table includes about 710,000 clones, roughly two thirds detected once. The sample comprised memory CD4+ T cells sorted from blood. Subset here: CD45RA-negative fraction. The receptors stem from a woman in her twenties or thirties in good health.

This clone was detected only once. A much larger clonotype is one base distant, so this may be a read error. The sample contains more than one DNA sequence encoding this CDR3. The rearrangement uses TRBV5-1 and TRBJ2-2, with TRBD2 as a possible D gene (5 bases). This CDR3 spans 15 amino acids. Germline V gene data show CDR1 as SGHRS and CDR2 as YFSETQ. The CDR3 spells CASSGRTAMAGELFF. CDR3 in DNA: TGTGCCAGCAGCGGACGTACAGCGATGGCCGGGGAGCTGTTTTTT.

This chain links TRBV5-1 with TRBJ1-3; no definite D call. Germline V CDR1 and CDR2: SGHRS, YFSETQ. V was cut by 0 bases and J by 0 bases, with 10 bases left in between. The CDR3 extends over 16 amino acids. This chain's CDR3 is CASSLAEIISGNTIYF. The CDR3 bases are TGCGCCAGCAGCTTGGCGGAGATCATCTCTGGAAACACCATATATTTT.

The V call is TRBV12-5, the J call TRBJ2-7; 13 nucleotides line up with TRBD2. The CDR3 has 21 residues. Trimming removed 1 base from V and 6 bases from J; junction bases left unmatched: 21. Germline-derived CDR1 and CDR2 are LGHNT and FRNRAP. Here the CDR3 DNA reads TGTGCTAGTGGTTTGGAGCCCGAAACCAGGACTAGCGGGAGCCCAGCTCGCGAGCAGTACTTC. The encoded protein is CASGLEPETRTSGSPAREQYF. Complete variable domain (other parts from reference TRBV12-5 and TRBJ2-7): DARVTQTPRHKVTEMGQEVTMRCQPILGHNTVFWYRQTMMQGLELLAYFRNRAPLDDSGMPKDRFSAEMPDATLATLKIQPSEPRDSAVYFCASGLEPETRTSGSPAREQYFGPGTRLTVT.

The genes are TRBV7-8 and TRBJ2-3; D is unclear. Trimming removed 3 bases from V and 1 base from J, with 14 bases in between. The CDR3 runs to 16 residues. Germline loops: CDR1 SGHVS, CDR2 FQNEAQ. Here the CDR3 DNA reads TGTGCCAGCAGCTTCCTTCCGCGAAGGGGCACAGATACGCAGTATTTT. This translates into CASSFLPRRGTDTQYF.

The chain uses TRBV28 and TRBJ2-7, with TRBD2 identical over 10 bases. The germline CDR1 and CDR2 sequences are MDHEN and SYDVKM. CDR3 length: 15 amino acids. Trimming removed 6 bases from V and 5 bases from J; junction bases left unmatched: 10. The CDR3 loop reads CASRFQTSGLNEQYF. The CDR3 DNA reads as TGTGCCAGCAGGTTCCAGACTAGCGGGTTGAACGAGCAGTACTTC.

The V and J genes are TRBV10-3 and TRBJ2-1; 7 bases align to TRBD2. After removal of 3 bases from V and 2 bases from J, the junction contained 4 bases not matched to a gene. This CDR3 is 15 amino acids long. Germline lookup yields CDR1 ENHRY and CDR2 SYGVKD. CDR3 sequence (DNA): TGTGCCATCAGTGACCCGGGAGGTACCTACAATGAGCAGTTCTTC. As protein: CAISDPGGTYNEQFF.

The chain links TRBV25-1 to TRBJ2-2, with 9 bases matching TRBD2. The CDR3 consists of 17 residues. Germline assignment: CDR1 MGHDK and CDR2 SYGVNS. Losses at the gene ends were 1 base for V and 1 base for J; bases not matched to a gene: 4. This CDR3 is CASSESPLAGNTGELFF. The CDR3 nucleotides are TGTGCCAGCAGTGAATCCCCACTAGCGGGGAACACCGGGGAGCTGTTTTTT.

The chain is built from TRBV4-1 and TRBJ1-4; possibly TRBD1 for D (6 bases). This CDR3 has 17 residues. V lost 7 bases to trimming and J lost 2 bases, with 20 bases between them. CDR1 MGHRA and CDR2 YSYEKL come from the germline V gene. This CDR3 reads CASNSPSRGGTNEKLFF. CDR3 bases: TGCGCCAGCAATTCTCCGAGCAGGGGAGGCACTAATGAAAAACTGTTTTTT.

The chain combines TRBV12-5 with TRBJ2-3; no clear D. The germline V and J ends were trimmed by 2 bases and 7 bases, with 7 bases remaining between them. Germline CDR1 is LGHNT and CDR2 is FRNRAP. CDR3 size: 12 residues. CDR3 amino acids: CASGLSRNTQYF. CDR3 nucleotide sequence: TGTGCTAGTGGTTTGTCTAGGAATACGCAGTATTTT.

The chain uses TRBV6-1 and TRBJ2-7; no clear D. The CDR3 totals 13 residues. The V gene's germline CDR1 is MNHNS and CDR2 SASEGT. Trimming stripped 8 bases from V and 1 base from J, with 12 bases between. DNA for the CDR3: TGTGCCAGCGCTTCAAGTTGGTCCTACGAGCAGTACTTC. This codes for CASASSWSYEQYF.

The chain is built from TRBV5-1 and TRBJ2-7; either TRBD1 or TRBD2 may supply D (5 bases each). Germline V CDR1 and CDR2: SGHRS, YFSETQ. V was clipped by 7 bases and J by 5 bases, with 16 bases between them. This CDR3 has 13 amino acids. This CDR3 reads CASYGTGGHEQYF. CDR3 coding DNA: TGCGCCAGCTACGGAACAGGAGGTCACGAGCAGTACTTC.

This clone is a singleton in its sample. This chain joins TRBV2 and TRBJ2-3; TRBD2 matches at 9 bases. The CDR3 runs 15 residues. Unmatched junction bases numbered 8, after V lost 6 bases and J lost 4 bases. Per the germline V gene, CDR1 is SNHLY and CDR2 is FYNNEI. CDR3 sequence reads: CASRGLASLADTQYF. In DNA, the CDR3 is TGTGCCAGCAGAGGACTAGCGAGTTTGGCAGATACGCAGTATTTT.

The chain's CDR3 is CSVEDLGNPGANVLTF. In DNA form, the CDR3 reads TGCAGCGTTGAAGATTTGGGGAACCCTGGGGCCAACGTCCTGACTTTC. V and J are TRBV29-1 and TRBJ2-6; no clear D gene. The V end lost 0 bases, the J end lost 2 bases, and 11 bases lay between the germline ends. Germline V CDR1 and CDR2: SQVTM, ANQGSEA. The CDR3 spans 16 residues. The full variable domain, rest sourced from reference TRBV29-1 and TRBJ2-6, is SAVISQKPSRDICQRGTSLTIQCQVDSQVTMMFWYRQQPGQSLTLIATANQGSEATYESGFVIDKFPISRPNLTFSTLTVSNMSPEDSSIYLCSVEDLGNPGANVLTFGAGSRLTVL.

This clone was seen just once. The same CDR3 also results from other DNA sequences found in this sample. This chain connects TRBV28 to TRBJ1-2; D not certain. The CDR3 runs 12 residues. The V gene's germline CDR1 is MDHEN and CDR2 SYDVKM. With 6 bases removed from V and 2 bases from J, the gap between germline ends came to 7 bases. The CDR3 reads CASSPGNYGYTF. CDR3 DNA: TGTGCCAGCAGCCCCGGAAACTATGGCTACACCTTC.

The gene calls are TRBV29-1 and TRBJ1-1; 7 nucleotides match TRBD1. CDR3 length equals 13 residues. CDR1 and CDR2 from the germline V gene are SQVTM and ANQGSEA. Germline trimming cut 7 bases from V and 5 bases from J; bases unmatched to any gene: 10. CDR3 sequence (DNA): TGCAGCGCTAAGACAGGGAGCGTGACTGAAGCTTTCTTT. It yields the protein CSAKTGSVTEAFF.

The chain couples TRBV5-8 to TRBJ1-1; D gene ambiguous. Trimming stripped 2 bases from V and 4 bases from J, with 9 bases between. The CDR3 is made up of 13 amino acids. The V gene's germline CDR1 is SGHTS and CDR2 YDEGEE. The DNA for the CDR3 is TGTGCCAGCAGCTTAGTGAGAGGCACTGAAGCTTTCTTT. Amino acid sequence: CASSLVRGTEAFF.

V is TRBV5-1 and J is TRBJ2-1, with 8 bases that match TRBD2. The germline V gene has CDR1 SGHRS and CDR2 YFSETQ. This CDR3 region has 18 residues. With 2 bases clipped from V and 1 base from J, the junction kept 11 bases outside the gene matches. The CDR3 DNA is TGCGCCAGCAGCTTACATACTAGCGGTCGGGCGTCCTACAATGAGCAGTTCTTC. Its protein is CASSLHTSGRASYNEQFF.